The clone carrying this T cell receptor beta chain came up a few times. Its antigen is undetermined. The sample is drawn from a study of blood T cells in healthy people across ages. Germline V gene data show CDR1 as DFQATT and CDR2 as SNEGSKA (reference sequence). With 1 base removed from V and 0 bases from J, the gap between germline ends came to 13 bases. The CDR3 totals 15 residues. Whole-study findings and limits: Roughly linearly, TCR beta diversity per million T cells fell as age increased.

Alongside a J-beta primer mix, a sample-barcoded 5' primer served in a second PCR lasting roughly 7 to 11 cycles. One entry per CDR3 protein results from TCRdb running MiXCR on the 5' RACE reads. The data hold around 940,000 distinct CDR3 sequences, with approximately 50% observed a single time. Sequenced material: blood. The genes are TRBV20-1 and TRBJ2-7; a weak D match, TRBD1 (5 bases). The receptor comes from a woman in her sixties in good health. CDR3 coding DNA: TGCAGTGCTAGAGGCGTCAGGGCAAGCTCCTACGAGCAGTACTTC. Translation: CSARGVRASSYEQYF.